The 24 T cell receptor beta chains given below trace back to one sample, sequenced in a study of PD-1 blockade in classical Hodgkin lymphoma. Generated by immunoSEQ multiplex PCR, the TCRdb table keeps only in-frame clones and is missing some. The table records more than 30,000 clones, over 65% of them present only once. Exposure to brentuximab vedotin varied, and each patient had relapsed following autologous stem cell transplantation. Here the sequenced sample was peripheral blood mononuclear cells (PBMCs), taken before the second cycle of nivolumab. These receptors were taken from a human donor with classical Hodgkin lymphoma.

The V call is TRBV19, the J call TRBJ1-4, with a possible D match to TRBD1 (5 bases). Trimming removed 10 bases from V and 8 bases from J, with 17 bases in between. The CDR3 covers 13 residues. The V gene's germline CDR1 is LNHDA and CDR2 SQIVND (reference sequence). CDR3 loop: CATSEQGGEKLFF. DNA of the CDR3: TGTGCCACCTCCGAGCAGGGAGGAGAAAAACTGTTTTTT. The whole variable domain, remainder taken from reference TRBV19 and TRBJ1-4, is DGGITQSPKYLFRKEGQNVTLSCEQNLNHDAMYWYRQDPGQGLRLIYYSQIVNDFQKGDIAEGYSVSREKKESFPLTVTSAQKNPTAFYLCATSEQGGEKLFFGSGTQLSVL.

J is TRBJ1-2 and V is TRBV7-2, with TRBD1 matching over 9 bases. Germline V gene data show CDR1 as SGHTA and CDR2 as FQGNSA. With V trimmed by 3 bases and J by 4 bases, 3 bases remained unmatched. CDR3 size: 14 residues. As DNA, the CDR3 is TGTGCCAGCAGCTTTAGGACAGGGGTCTATGGCTACACCTTC. It is translated as CASSFRTGVYGYTF.

The CDR3 sequence: CASSARRGTDEETQYF. The CDR3, as DNA: TGTGCCAGCAGTGCCCGGCGGGGGACGGATGAAGAGACCCAGTACTTC. The chain uses TRBV2 and TRBJ2-5; 7 bases fit TRBD2. The CDR3 length is 16 residues. V lost 4 bases, J lost 3 bases, and 11 bases stayed unmatched. Germline assignment: CDR1 SNHLY and CDR2 FYNNEI.

The chain combines TRBV5-4 with TRBJ1-1, with D unclear. The CDR3 totals 13 residues. Germline lookup yields CDR1 SGHNT and CDR2 YYREEE (reference sequence). V gave up 3 bases and J gave up 1 base, with 7 bases separating them. The CDR3 bases are TGTGCCAGCAGCTGGTCCGGGAACACTGAAGCTTTCTTT. It is translated as CASSWSGNTEAFF.

The chain couples TRBV9 to TRBJ2-2; no clear D. V was shortened by 6 bases and J by 6 bases, with 9 bases between the two germline ends. The CDR3 is 12 amino acids. Germline values: CDR1 SGDLS, CDR2 YYNGEE. The CDR3 is CASNEPPGELFF. CDR3 sequence (DNA): TGTGCCAGCAATGAACCACCCGGGGAGCTGTTTTTT.

The gene calls are TRBV14 and TRBJ1-4, with TRBD1 as a possible D gene (5 bases). CDR1 and CDR2 (germline): SGHDN, FVKESK. The CDR3 sequence is 13 residues long. V was trimmed by 3 bases and J by 8 bases, leaving 10 bases between them. The CDR3 sequence: CASSHDRGEKLFF. CDR3 coding DNA: TGTGCCAGCAGCCACGATAGGGGCGAAAAACTGTTTTTT.

This clone appeared a few times. The chain carries TRBV5-6 and TRBJ2-3; D is uncertain. Looked up from germline, CDR1 is SGHDT and CDR2 is YYEEEE. The CDR3 is made up of 16 amino acids. V lost 0 bases, J lost 4 bases, and 15 bases lay in between. The CDR3 region has the DNA TGTGCCAGCAGCTTGGGTGGGCGAGCCCCTGCAGATACGCAGTATTTT. Protein sequence: CASSLGGRAPADTQYF.

The V and J genes are TRBV11-2 and TRBJ2-3; 9 nucleotides align to TRBD2. The ends lost 3 bases at V and 2 bases at J; junction bases unmatched: 6. The CDR3 extends over 16 amino acids. The germline CDR1 and CDR2 sequences are SGHAT and FQNNGV. The chain's CDR3 is CASSLAGTSPTDTQYF. The CDR3 region has the DNA TGTGCCAGCAGCTTGGCCGGGACTAGCCCCACAGATACGCAGTATTTT.

The chain's CDR3 is CASSLGGGPRETQYF. The CDR3 DNA follows: TGTGCCAGCAGCTTGGGTGGGGGGCCCAGAGAGACCCAGTACTTC. This chain joins TRBV5-6 and TRBJ2-5; D could derive from TRBD1 or TRBD2 (6 bases each). Germline values: CDR1 SGHDT, CDR2 YYEEEE. The CDR3 spans 15 residues. V was pared by 0 bases and J by 4 bases, with 13 bases between.

V is TRBV7-2 and J is TRBJ2-5; 12 nucleotides match TRBD2. Unmatched junction bases numbered 9, after V lost 5 bases and J lost 2 bases. Germline CDR1 and CDR2: SGHTA and FQGNSA. This CDR3 is built from 17 residues. The CDR3 protein is CASSPRTSGALQETQYF. CDR3 nucleotides: TGTGCCAGCAGCCCCAGGACTAGCGGGGCGCTTCAAGAGACCCAGTACTTC.

The CDR3 here is CASSYDTGTSGDPKYF. CDR3 DNA: TGCGCCAGCAGCTACGATACCGGGACTAGCGGTGACCCCAAGTACTTC. V and J are TRBV5-1 and TRBJ2-7; 11 nucleotides match TRBD2. The V gene end was trimmed by 3 bases and the J gene end by 11 bases; junction bases not matched to a gene: 16. From germline, CDR1 is SGHRS and CDR2 YFSETQ. This CDR3 is 16 amino acids long. The full variable domain, its missing parts supplied by reference TRBV5-1 and TRBJ2-7, is KAGVTQTPRYLIKTRGQQVTLSCSPISGHRSVSWYQQTPGQGLQFLFEYFSETQRNKGNFPGRFSGRQFSNSRSEMNVSTLELGDSALYLCASSYDTGTSGDPKYFGPGTRLTVT.

This clone was observed a handful of times. The V gene is TRBV14, the J gene TRBJ1-4; D is possibly TRBD1 (5 bases). Germline V gene sequence: CDR1 SGHDN, CDR2 FVKESK. The length of the CDR3 is 14 residues. V lost 5 bases and J lost 5, with 12 bases in between. For the CDR3, the DNA is TGTGCCAGCAGCACCGGGACGGTCAATGAAAAACTGTTTTTT. It encodes CASSTGTVNEKLFF. The full variable domain, rest sourced from reference TRBV14 and TRBJ1-4, is EAGVTQFPSHSVIEKGQTVTLRCDPISGHDNLYWYRRVMGKEIKFLLHFVKESKQDESGMPNNRFLAERTGGTYSTLKVQPAELEDSGVYFCASSTGTVNEKLFFGSGTQLSVL.

The chain couples TRBV7-7 to TRBJ2-5; possible D gene TRBD2, 6 bases. Germline V gives CDR1 SSHAT, CDR2 FNYEAQ (reference sequence). With 3 bases removed from V and 5 bases from J, the gap between germline ends came to 13 bases. The CDR3 spans 14 residues. CDR3 loop: CASSFRGGVETQYF. CDR3 nucleotides: TGTGCCAGCAGCTTTCGGGGCGGGGTGGAGACCCAGTACTTC. The full variable domain, completed using reference TRBV7-7 and TRBJ2-5, is GAGVSQSPRYKVTKRGQDVTLRCDPISSHATLYWYQQALGQGPEFLTYFNYEAQPDKSGLPSDRFSAERPEGSISTLTIQRTEQRDSAMYRCASSFRGGVETQYFGPGTRLLVL.

Concerning this clone itself: Compared with germline, one end of the junction differs, possibly owing to a read error. The gene calls are TRBV12-5 and TRBJ2-7; 8 bases line up with TRBD1. CDR1 and CDR2 (germline): LGHNT, FRNRAP. The CDR3 totals 10 residues. The CDR3 region is CASGGGTGVF. The CDR3 DNA is TGTGCTAGTGGGGGCGGGACAGGAGTCTTC.

The chain carries TRBV4-1 and TRBJ1-6, with a possible D match to TRBD1 (6 bases). Per the germline V gene, CDR1 is MGHRA and CDR2 is YSYEKL. Trimming removed 4 bases at V and 8 bases at J, with 15 bases between. CDR3 length: 15 amino acids. The CDR3 region has the DNA TGCGCCAGCAGCCTCGTACAGGGACCCGATTCACCCCTCCACTTT. Residues: CASSLVQGPDSPLHF.

V is TRBV27 and J is TRBJ2-1; tentatively, D is TRBD1 or TRBD2 (7 bases each). Germline CDR1 and CDR2: MNHEY and SMNVEV (reference sequence). Deletions cut 8 bases from V and 5 bases from J, with 19 bases between. CDR3 length: 15 residues. CDR3 amino acids: CASSGGAGRDNEQFF. The CDR3 nucleotides read TGTGCCAGCTCAGGGGGGGCAGGGCGGGACAATGAGCAGTTCTTC.

This chain links TRBV9 with TRBJ2-2; maybe TRBD1 (6 bases). The CDR3 consists of 15 residues. V was cut by 2 bases and J by 3 bases, with 11 bases left in between. Germline assignment: CDR1 SGDLS and CDR2 YYNGEE. The CDR3, as DNA: TGTGCCAGCAGCGTCCTTTACAGGGACACCGGGGAGCTGTTTTTT. Encoded protein: CASSVLYRDTGELFF.

This chain uses TRBV14 with TRBJ2-7; D not certain. The CDR3 totals 11 residues. From germline, CDR1 is SGHDN and CDR2 FVKESK. The V end lost 1 base, the J end lost 3 bases, and 1 base lay between the germline ends. The DNA of the CDR3 is TGTGCCAGCAGCCAAGGCTACGAGCAGTACTTC. This sequence encodes CASSQGYEQYF.

The chain joins TRBV7-2 to TRBJ2-7, with D perhaps matching TRBD1 (6 bases). CDR1 is SGHTA, CDR2 FQGNSA, per germline. V shed 2 bases and J shed 6 bases, with 17 bases lying between them. The length of the CDR3 is 15 residues. Written as DNA, the CDR3 is TGTGCCAGCAGCTTAAGTAAGAGCAGGGGTCGCGAGCAGTACTTC. It encodes CASSLSKSRGREQYF.

This chain joins TRBV13 and TRBJ1-4, with 9 nucleotides matching TRBD1. The CDR3 totals 14 residues. CDR1 is PRHDT, CDR2 FYEKMQ, per germline (reference sequence). The ends lost 5 bases at V and 7 bases at J; junction bases unmatched: 5. This chain's CDR3 is CASSHRTGVEKLFF. The CDR3 DNA reads TGTGCCAGCAGCCATCGGACAGGGGTTGAAAAACTGTTTTTT.

This clone appeared a single time. The CDR3 nucleotides read TGTGCCTGGGCAGGGAGCACAGATACGCAGTATTTT. Translating it yields CAWAGSTDTQYF. V and J are TRBV30 and TRBJ2-3; tentative D call: TRBD1 (5 bases). Trimming shortened V by 5 bases and J by 0 bases, and 6 bases separated the two germline ends. The germline V gene encodes CDR1 GTSNPN and CDR2 SVGIG (reference sequence). The CDR3 is made up of 12 amino acids.

The chain couples TRBV10-1 to TRBJ1-1, with D perhaps TRBD1 (6 bases). Germline assignment: CDR1 WNHNN and CDR2 SYGVQD (reference sequence). The V and J ends lost 6 bases and 5 bases respectively, with 13 bases between them. There are 13 residues in the CDR3. The CDR3 here is CASRPGHGTEAFF. DNA of the CDR3: TGCGCCAGCAGACCGGGACACGGAACTGAAGCTTTCTTT.

The chain employs TRBV7-9 and TRBJ2-5; 12 nucleotides agree with TRBD1. Germline V CDR1 and CDR2: SEHNR, FQNEAQ (reference sequence). The CDR3 has 15 amino acids. Unmatched junction bases numbered 5, after V lost 5 bases and J lost 4 bases. The DNA of the CDR3 is TGTGCCAGCAGCCCCGGGACAGGGGGCGCAGAGACCCAGTACTTC. Its translation: CASSPGTGGAETQYF.

This clone was detected a few times. The chain links TRBV7-9 to TRBJ1-6, with no clear D. Germline CDR1 reads SEHNR; CDR2 reads FQNEAQ (reference sequence). V shed 2 bases and J shed 8 bases, with 7 bases lying between them. CDR3 size: 13 residues. The CDR3 reads CASSLSPDSPLHF. The CDR3 coding sequence is TGTGCCAGCAGCTTAAGCCCGGATTCACCCCTCCACTTT.